This T cell receptor beta chain derives from a study of blood T cell repertoires in COVID-19. The CDR3 loop spans 14 amino acids. Germline CDR1 SEHNR, CDR2 FQNEAQ (reference sequence). V gave up 3 bases and J gave up 5 bases; unmatched junction bases: 3. In the original analysis: Scientists estimated how many nucleated cells there were by amplifying reference gene primers. Generated by immunoSEQ multiplex PCR, the TCRdb table keeps only in-frame clones and is missing some. V, J and clone size derive from that table, while D and trimming were established from the DNA sequence. The sample records around 130,000 clones, around 91% being singletons.

This TCR derives from a man in his 70s with active or convalescent COVID-19. What was sequenced was peripheral blood. The gene calls are TRBV7-9 and TRBJ1-1, with 10 positions matching TRBD1. CDR3 loop: CASSFRTGGTEAFF. Written as DNA, the CDR3 is TGTGCCAGCAGCTTCCGGACAGGGGGGACTGAAGCTTTCTTT. The variable domain in full, completed from reference TRBV7-9 and TRBJ1-1, reads DTGVSQNPRHKITKRGQNVTFRCDPISEHNRLYWYRQTLGQGPEFLTYFQNEAQLEKSRLLSDRFSAERPKGSFSTLEIQRTEQGDSAMYLCASSFRTGGTEAFFGQGTRLTVV.